The 22 T cell receptor beta chains in this list originate from one sample, sequenced in a study of CD8+ T cells in alopecia areata. After isolation, RNA underwent reverse transcription to generate cDNA as the sequencing template. Repertoires were generated with immunoSEQ multiplex PCR, while TCRdb's copy carries only in-frame clones and drops some. The repertoire has 93,000 or so clones, around 59% of them found once; the top ten carry 8.8%. Material: CD4+ T cells sorted from blood. The source of these receptors is a human donor in good health.

This clone was counted many times. The rearrangement uses TRBV10-3 and TRBJ2-7, with D possibly being TRBD2 (5 bases). In germline, CDR1 is ENHRY, CDR2 SYGVKD. The V end was cut by 4 bases, the J end by 6 bases, with 7 bases between. The CDR3 contains 11 residues. As DNA, the CDR3 is TGTGCCATCAGTGTAGCGACCGAGCAGTACTTC. Translation gives CAISVATEQYF.

This clone occurred a few times. This rearrangement joins TRBV7-2 to TRBJ1-1; TRBD1 is a possible D gene (5 bases). Germline V CDR1 and CDR2: SGHTA, FQGNSA. The V end lost 5 bases, the J end lost 3 bases, and 10 bases lay between the germline ends. CDR3 length: 13 residues. CDR3 region: CASSGQGHTEAFF. For the CDR3, the DNA is TGTGCCAGCAGCGGTCAGGGTCACACTGAAGCTTTCTTT.

This clone came up a few times. The rearrangement links TRBV29-1 to TRBJ1-6; the match to TRBD1 covers 7 bases. Losses at the gene ends were 7 bases for V and 6 bases for J; bases not matched to a gene: 9. CDR3 size: 14 residues. Germline loops: CDR1 SQVTM, CDR2 ANQGSEA. This chain's CDR3 is CSARTGTANSPLHF. CDR3 coding DNA: TGCAGCGCACGGACAGGCACTGCTAATTCACCCCTCCACTTT.

J is TRBJ1-5 and V is TRBV23-1; 8 positions match TRBD1. TRBV23-1 is an open reading frame, and its role is uncertain. J was trimmed by 4 bases and V by 6 bases; bases with no gene match: 2. The CDR3 extends over 13 amino acids. The CDR3: CASSRGPNQPQHF. The CDR3 coding sequence is TGCGCCAGCAGCAGGGGGCCTAATCAGCCCCAGCATTTT.

The rearrangement uses TRBV18 and TRBJ2-3, with 13 bases identical to TRBD2. Germline CDR1 is KGHSH and CDR2 is LQKENI. The CDR3 is 16 residues long. J gave up 4 bases and V 2 bases, and 3 bases lay outside the gene matches. CDR3: CASSPRLAGGPDTQYF. CDR3 in DNA: TGTGCCAGCTCACCAAGACTAGCGGGGGGCCCAGATACGCAGTATTTT.

This clone was seen more than once but under ten times. This sample also contains other DNA sequences that code for the same CDR3. The chain joins TRBV18 to TRBJ1-2; D remains ambiguous. Germline-derived CDR1 and CDR2 are KGHSH and LQKENI. V shed 3 bases and J shed 5 bases, with 10 bases lying between them. The CDR3 totals 13 residues. The CDR3 sequence is CASSPDTRYGYTF. DNA for the CDR3: TGTGCCAGCTCACCTGACACTCGGTATGGCTACACCTTC.

The J gene is TRBJ1-5, the V gene TRBV23-1, with D perhaps matching TRBD1 (6 bases). TRBV23-1 counts as an open reading frame of uncertain function. The V and J ends lost 4 bases and 5 bases respectively, with 21 bases between them. The CDR3 covers 17 residues. CDR3 nucleotide sequence: TGCGCCAGCAGTCGCCAGACAGGCTCCTGCCTTTATCAGCCCCAGCATTTT. Its translation is CASSRQTGSCLYQPQHF.

The V gene is TRBV5-4, the J gene TRBJ2-4, with unresolved D. V was pared by 3 bases and J by 8 bases, with 9 bases between. The germline CDR1 and CDR2 sequences are SGHNT and YYREEE (reference sequence). The CDR3 loop spans 12 amino acids. The CDR3 DNA follows: TGTGCCAGCAGCTCAGGAACTGACATTCAGTACTTC. This encodes CASSSGTDIQYF.

The rearrangement uses TRBV7-2 and TRBJ2-7; 7 nucleotides align to TRBD1. J was trimmed by 4 bases and V by 5 bases; bases with no gene match: 5. The CDR3 runs to 13 residues. CDR1 and CDR2 (germline): SGHTA, FQGNSA. The CDR3, as DNA: TGTGCCAGCAGCCTGACAGGGAAATACGAGCAGTACTTC. Residues: CASSLTGKYEQYF.

The chain links TRBV29-1 to TRBJ2-5; D gene unclear. Germline V lookup: CDR1 SQVTM, CDR2 ANQGSEA. V was trimmed by 2 bases and J by 2 bases, leaving 6 bases between them. This CDR3 comprises 12 residues. The CDR3 spells CSVEWQQETQYF. The CDR3 DNA reads as TGCAGCGTTGAATGGCAGCAAGAGACCCAGTACTTC.

A few counts support this clone. The chain couples TRBV7-2 to TRBJ2-1; 11 bases align to TRBD2. The CDR3 consists of 16 residues. Germline V CDR1 and CDR2: SGHTA, FQGNSA. Losses at the gene ends were 5 bases for V and 0 bases for J; bases not matched to a gene: 3. The CDR3, as DNA: TGTGCCAGCAGCCTTGGACTAGCGGGCTCCTACAATGAGCAGTTCTTC. It is translated as CASSLGLAGSYNEQFF.

This clone is categorized as medium-sized. The CDR3 DNA reads as TGTGCCAGCTCACCGACAGGGGAGCGGTCACCCCTCCACTTT. Protein product: CASSPTGERSPLHF. This chain connects TRBV18 to TRBJ1-6, with 8 bases identical to TRBD1. V lost 3 bases to trimming and J lost 10 bases; unmatched junction nucleotides: 5. Germline loops: CDR1 KGHSH, CDR2 LQKENI. The CDR3 runs to 14 residues.

The chain has TRBV5-1 and TRBJ1-3; D is ambiguous. Per germline, CDR1 SGHRS and CDR2 YFSETQ. Trimming took 0 bases from V and 0 from J, leaving 13 bases between them. CDR3 length: 17 amino acids. This CDR3 reads CASSLASGTSSGNTIYF. In DNA form, the CDR3 reads TGCGCCAGCAGCTTGGCCTCGGGTACCAGCTCTGGAAACACCATATATTTT.

This clone occurred a few times. The chain combines TRBV25-1 with TRBJ2-3; unclear D gene. Germline CDR1 is MGHDK and CDR2 is SYGVNS. The V end was cut by 3 bases, the J end by 0 bases, with 7 bases between. The CDR3 length is 14 residues. CDR3 region: CASSDTASTDTQYF. The CDR3 DNA follows: TGTGCCAGCAGTGATACGGCTAGCACAGATACGCAGTATTTT. The complete variable domain, with remaining parts taken from reference TRBV25-1 and TRBJ2-3, reads EADIYQTPRYLVIGTGKKITLECSQTMGHDKMYWYQQDPGMELHLIHYSYGVNSTEKGDLSSESTVSRIRTEHFPLTLESARPSHTSQYLCASSDTASTDTQYFGPGTRLTVL.

This clone was recorded many times. The V gene is TRBV7-6, the J gene TRBJ2-3; D is unclear. CDR3 length: 14 amino acids. The germline V gene encodes CDR1 SGHVS and CDR2 FNYEAQ. V gave up 1 base and J gave up 4 bases, with 9 bases separating them. The CDR3 region is CASSLGSFADTQYF. The CDR3 DNA is TGTGCCAGCAGCTTAGGGTCTTTTGCAGATACGCAGTATTTT.

This clone came up a few times. This chain uses TRBV11-2 with TRBJ2-2, with 13 nucleotides matching TRBD2. Germline V gives CDR1 SGHAT, CDR2 FQNNGV. J was trimmed by 7 bases and V by 4 bases; bases with no gene match: 12. The CDR3 contains 18 residues. The CDR3 sequence is CASSSLGLAGARGGELFF. The CDR3 bases are TGTGCCAGCAGCTCCCTAGGACTAGCGGGGGCCAGGGGCGGGGAGCTGTTTTTT.

This clone is labeled medium-sized. The chain combines TRBV29-1 with TRBJ2-3; D is ambiguous. The CDR3 contains 15 residues. Germline assignment: CDR1 SQVTM and CDR2 ANQGSEA. V shed 0 bases and J shed 2 bases, with 12 bases lying between them. The CDR3 region is CSVEDVATFTDTQYF. Here the CDR3 DNA reads TGCAGCGTTGAAGATGTGGCGACCTTCACAGATACGCAGTATTTT.

This clone was detected only a few times. The gene calls are TRBV5-4 and TRBJ2-1; TRBD1 or TRBD2 may be the D gene (6 bases each). The CDR3 length is 15 residues. Germline-derived CDR1 and CDR2 are SGHNT and YYREEE (reference sequence). The V end lost 0 bases, the J end lost 6 bases, and 13 bases lay between the germline ends. In DNA, the CDR3 is TGTGCCAGCAGCTTGGAGGGGGGATTACGCAATGAGCAGTTCTTC. Its translation is CASSLEGGLRNEQFF.

This clone occurred a few times. The gene calls are TRBV6-5 and TRBJ2-7; a weak D match, TRBD2 (6 bases). Germline loops: CDR1 MNHEY, CDR2 SVGAGI. Trimming cost V 6 bases and J 7 bases, with 13 bases left between them. There are 12 residues in the CDR3. The DNA of the CDR3 is TGTGCCAGCAGCTCGCGGGATTGGGAGCAGTACTTC. Its protein product is CASSSRDWEQYF.

The CDR3, as DNA: TGCGCCAGCAGCACCTCCGGGACAGGAGCTATGCAGCAGTACTTC. Protein: CASSTSGTGAMQQYF. This chain connects TRBV5-1 to TRBJ2-7; 8 bases agree with TRBD1. Trimming at V came to 4 bases and at J to 8 bases, leaving 14 bases not matched to a gene. The CDR3 has 15 residues. Germline loops: CDR1 SGHRS, CDR2 YFSETQ.

The table lists this clone with a few counts. The chain has TRBV7-9 and TRBJ2-2; 8 bases align to TRBD1. Germline loops: CDR1 SEHNR, CDR2 FQNEAQ (reference sequence). V lost 3 bases to trimming and J lost 8 bases; unmatched junction nucleotides: 5. The CDR3 extends over 14 amino acids. CDR3 bases: TGTGCCAGCAGCTTGCTCCGGACAGGGGGGGAGCTGTTTTTT. Translated, it gives CASSLLRTGGELFF.

The chain carries TRBV11-3 and TRBJ2-5, with 11 bases aligning to TRBD2. With 4 bases clipped from V and 7 bases from J, the junction kept 2 bases outside the gene matches. This CDR3 is 13 amino acids long. Germline V gene lookup returns CDR1 SGHNT and CDR2 YENEEA. CDR3 DNA sequence: TGTGCCAGCAGCTCCGGGACTAGCGGGACCCAGTACTTC. This sequence encodes CASSSGTSGTQYF.